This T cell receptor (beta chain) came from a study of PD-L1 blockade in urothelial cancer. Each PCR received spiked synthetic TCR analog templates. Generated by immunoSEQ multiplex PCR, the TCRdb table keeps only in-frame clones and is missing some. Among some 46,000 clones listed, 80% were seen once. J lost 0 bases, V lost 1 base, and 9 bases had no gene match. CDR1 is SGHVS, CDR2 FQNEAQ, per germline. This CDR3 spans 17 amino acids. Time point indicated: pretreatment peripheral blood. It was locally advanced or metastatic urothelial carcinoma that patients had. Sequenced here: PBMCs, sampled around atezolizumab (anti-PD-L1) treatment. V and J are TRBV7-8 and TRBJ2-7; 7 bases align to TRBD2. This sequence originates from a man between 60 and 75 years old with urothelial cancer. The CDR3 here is CASSLGPHRTSSYEQYF. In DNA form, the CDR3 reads TGTGCCAGCAGCTTAGGTCCCCACAGGACTAGCTCCTACGAGCAGTACTTC.